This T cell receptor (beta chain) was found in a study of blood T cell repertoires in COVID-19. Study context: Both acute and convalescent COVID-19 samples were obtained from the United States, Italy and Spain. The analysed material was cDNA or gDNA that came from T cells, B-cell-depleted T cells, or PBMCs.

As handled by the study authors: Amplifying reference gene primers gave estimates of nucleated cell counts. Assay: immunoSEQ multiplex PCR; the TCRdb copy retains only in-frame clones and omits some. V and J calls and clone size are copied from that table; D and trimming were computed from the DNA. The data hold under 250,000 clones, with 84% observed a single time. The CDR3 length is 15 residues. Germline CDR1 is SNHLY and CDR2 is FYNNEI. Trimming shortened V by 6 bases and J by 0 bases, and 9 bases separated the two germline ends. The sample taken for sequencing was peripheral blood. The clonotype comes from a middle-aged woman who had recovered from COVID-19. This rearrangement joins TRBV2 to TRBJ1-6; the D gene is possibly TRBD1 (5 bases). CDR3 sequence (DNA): TGTGCCAGCAGCCCAGGGCCCTCCTATAATTCACCCCTCCACTTT. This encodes CASSPGPSYNSPLHF.